This T cell receptor (beta chain) comes out of a study of blood T cell repertoires in COVID-19. Original processing methods: Estimates of nucleated cell counts were drawn from the amplification of reference gene primers. Sequencing was performed with immunoSEQ multiplex PCR; in TCRdb, only in-frame clones are kept and a portion is missing. The DNA gave D and trimming, while V, J and clone size come from that table. Of around 360,000 clones listed, approximately 87% were seen once; the top ten hold more than 9%. V was cut by 3 bases and J by 4 bases, with 10 bases left in between. The CDR3 is 13 amino acids. Germline CDR1 and CDR2: MDHEN and SYDVKM. To note about this clone: Within the sample, other DNA sequences also encode this same CDR3.

The sequence derives from a woman in her 30s with COVID-19, enrolled during active disease. J is TRBJ2-7 and V is TRBV28, with D perhaps matching TRBD2 (6 bases). What was sequenced was peripheral blood. CDR3: CASSFGRGYEQYF. CDR3 coding DNA: TGTGCCAGCAGTTTTGGGCGGGGTTACGAGCAGTACTTC.